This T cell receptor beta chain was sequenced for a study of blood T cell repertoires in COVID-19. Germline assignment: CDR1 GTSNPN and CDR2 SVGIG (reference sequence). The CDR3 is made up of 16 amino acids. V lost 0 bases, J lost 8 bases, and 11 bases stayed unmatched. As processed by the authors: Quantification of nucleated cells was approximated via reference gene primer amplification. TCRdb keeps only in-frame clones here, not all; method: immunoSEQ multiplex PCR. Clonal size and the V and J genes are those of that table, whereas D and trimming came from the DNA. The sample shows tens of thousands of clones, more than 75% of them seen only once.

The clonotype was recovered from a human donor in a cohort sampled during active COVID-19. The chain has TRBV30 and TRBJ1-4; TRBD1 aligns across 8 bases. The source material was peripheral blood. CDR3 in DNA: TGTGCCTGGAGTGTAGGCCGGACAGGGTACGGCGAAAAACTGTTTTTT. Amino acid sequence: CAWSVGRTGYGEKLFF.